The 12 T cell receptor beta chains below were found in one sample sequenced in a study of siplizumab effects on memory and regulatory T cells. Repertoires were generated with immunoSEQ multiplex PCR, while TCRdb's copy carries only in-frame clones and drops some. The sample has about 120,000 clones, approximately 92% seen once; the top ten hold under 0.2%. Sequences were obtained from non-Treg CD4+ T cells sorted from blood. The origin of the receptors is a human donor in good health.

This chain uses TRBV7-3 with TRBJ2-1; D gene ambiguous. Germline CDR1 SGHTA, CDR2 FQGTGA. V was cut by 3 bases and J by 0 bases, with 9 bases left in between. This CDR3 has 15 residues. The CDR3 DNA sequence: TGTGCCAGCAGCTTCCACTCGAGCTCCTACAATGAGCAGTTCTTC. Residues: CASSFHSSSYNEQFF.

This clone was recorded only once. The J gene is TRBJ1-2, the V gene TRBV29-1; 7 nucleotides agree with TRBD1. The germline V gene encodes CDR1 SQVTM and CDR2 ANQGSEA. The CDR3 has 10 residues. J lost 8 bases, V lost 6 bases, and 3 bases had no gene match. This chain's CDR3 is CSVQGGGYTF. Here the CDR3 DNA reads TGCAGCGTGCAGGGGGGGGGCTACACCTTC.

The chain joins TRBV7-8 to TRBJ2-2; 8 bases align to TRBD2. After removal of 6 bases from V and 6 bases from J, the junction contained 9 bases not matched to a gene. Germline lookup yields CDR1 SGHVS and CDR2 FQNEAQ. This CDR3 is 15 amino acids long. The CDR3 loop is CASSPGTSSPGELFF. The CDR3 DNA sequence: TGTGCCAGCAGTCCCGGGACTAGTTCTCCCGGGGAGCTGTTTTTT.

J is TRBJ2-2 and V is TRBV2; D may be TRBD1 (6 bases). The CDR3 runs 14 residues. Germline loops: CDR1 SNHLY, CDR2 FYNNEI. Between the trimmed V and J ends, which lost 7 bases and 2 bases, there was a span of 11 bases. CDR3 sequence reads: CASKKDSNTGELFF. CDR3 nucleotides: TGTGCCAGCAAAAAGGACAGTAACACCGGGGAGCTGTTTTTT.

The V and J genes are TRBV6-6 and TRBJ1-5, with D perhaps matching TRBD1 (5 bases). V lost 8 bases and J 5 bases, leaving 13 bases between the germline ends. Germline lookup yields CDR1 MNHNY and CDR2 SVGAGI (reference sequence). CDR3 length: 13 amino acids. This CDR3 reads CASGDVGDQPQHF. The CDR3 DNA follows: TGTGCCAGCGGCGACGTAGGGGATCAGCCCCAGCATTTT.

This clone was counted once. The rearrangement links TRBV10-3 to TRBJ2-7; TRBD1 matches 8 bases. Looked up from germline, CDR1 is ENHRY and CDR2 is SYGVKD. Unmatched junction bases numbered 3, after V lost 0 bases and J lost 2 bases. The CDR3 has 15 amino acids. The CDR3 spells CAISESQDRAYEQYF. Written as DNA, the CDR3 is TGTGCCATCAGTGAGTCGCAGGACAGGGCCTACGAGCAGTACTTC.

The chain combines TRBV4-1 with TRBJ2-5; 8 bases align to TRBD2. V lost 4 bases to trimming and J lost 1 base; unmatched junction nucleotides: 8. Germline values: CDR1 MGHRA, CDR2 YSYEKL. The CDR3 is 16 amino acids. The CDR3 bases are TGCGCCAGCAGCCTTCGCCTAGCGGGCGCCCAAGAGACCCAGTACTTC. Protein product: CASSLRLAGAQETQYF.

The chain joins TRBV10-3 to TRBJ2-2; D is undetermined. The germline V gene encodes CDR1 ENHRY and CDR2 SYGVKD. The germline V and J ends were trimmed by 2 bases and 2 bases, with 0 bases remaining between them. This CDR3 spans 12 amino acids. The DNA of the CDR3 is TGTGCCATCAGTGAGAACACCGGGGAGCTGTTTTTT. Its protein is CAISENTGELFF.

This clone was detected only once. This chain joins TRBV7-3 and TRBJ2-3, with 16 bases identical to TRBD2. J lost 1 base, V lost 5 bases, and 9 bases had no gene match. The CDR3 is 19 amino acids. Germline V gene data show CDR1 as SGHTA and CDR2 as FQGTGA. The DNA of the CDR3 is TGTGCCAGCAGCCCGCAGGGACTAGCGGGGGGGCCGGGCACAGATACGCAGTATTTT. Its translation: CASSPQGLAGGPGTDTQYF. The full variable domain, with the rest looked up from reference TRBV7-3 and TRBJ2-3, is GAGVSQTPSNKVTEKGKYVELRCDPISGHTALYWYRQSLGQGPEFLIYFQGTGAADDSGLPNDRFFAVRPEGSVSTLKIQRTERGDSAVYLCASSPQGLAGGPGTDTQYFGPGTRLTVL.

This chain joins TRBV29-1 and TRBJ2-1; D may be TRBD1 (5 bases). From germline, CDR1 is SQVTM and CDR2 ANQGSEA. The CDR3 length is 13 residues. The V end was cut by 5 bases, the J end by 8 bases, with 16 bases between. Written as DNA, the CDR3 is TGCAGCGTTCGGCCGACAGCTGAGGATGAGCAGTTCTTC. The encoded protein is CSVRPTAEDEQFF.

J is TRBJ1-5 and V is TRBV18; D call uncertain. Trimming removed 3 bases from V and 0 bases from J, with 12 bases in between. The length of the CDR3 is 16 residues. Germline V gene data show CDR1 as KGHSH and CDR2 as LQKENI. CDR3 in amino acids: CASSPTVTHSNQPQHF. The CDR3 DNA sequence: TGTGCCAGCTCACCTACAGTTACCCATAGCAATCAGCCCCAGCATTTT. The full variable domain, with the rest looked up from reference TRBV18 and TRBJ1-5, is NAGVMQNPRHLVRRRGQEARLRCSPMKGHSHVYWYRQLPEEGLKFMVYLQKENIIDESGMPKERFSAEFPKEGPSILRIQQVVRGDSAAYFCASSPTVTHSNQPQHFGDGTRLSIL.

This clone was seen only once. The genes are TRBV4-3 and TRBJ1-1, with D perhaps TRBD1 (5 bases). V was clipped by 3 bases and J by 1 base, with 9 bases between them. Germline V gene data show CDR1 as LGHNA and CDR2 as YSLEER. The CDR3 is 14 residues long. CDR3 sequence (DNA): TGCGCCAGCAGCCAGGAAACAGGGAACACTGAAGCTTTCTTT. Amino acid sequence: CASSQETGNTEAFF.